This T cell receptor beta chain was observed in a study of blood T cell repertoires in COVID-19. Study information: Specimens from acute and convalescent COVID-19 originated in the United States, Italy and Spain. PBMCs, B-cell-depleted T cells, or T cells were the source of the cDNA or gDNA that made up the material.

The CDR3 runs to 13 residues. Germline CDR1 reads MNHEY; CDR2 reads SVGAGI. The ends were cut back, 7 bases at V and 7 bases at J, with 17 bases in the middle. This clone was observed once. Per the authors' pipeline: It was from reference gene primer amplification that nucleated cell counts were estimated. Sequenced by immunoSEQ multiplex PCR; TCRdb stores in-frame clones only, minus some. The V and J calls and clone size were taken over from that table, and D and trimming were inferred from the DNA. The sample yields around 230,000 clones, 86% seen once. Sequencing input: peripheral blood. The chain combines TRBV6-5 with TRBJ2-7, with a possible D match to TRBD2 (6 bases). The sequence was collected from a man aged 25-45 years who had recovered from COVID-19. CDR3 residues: CASINPGLPEQYF. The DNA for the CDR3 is TGTGCCAGCATTAACCCGGGACTTCCGGAGCAGTACTTC.